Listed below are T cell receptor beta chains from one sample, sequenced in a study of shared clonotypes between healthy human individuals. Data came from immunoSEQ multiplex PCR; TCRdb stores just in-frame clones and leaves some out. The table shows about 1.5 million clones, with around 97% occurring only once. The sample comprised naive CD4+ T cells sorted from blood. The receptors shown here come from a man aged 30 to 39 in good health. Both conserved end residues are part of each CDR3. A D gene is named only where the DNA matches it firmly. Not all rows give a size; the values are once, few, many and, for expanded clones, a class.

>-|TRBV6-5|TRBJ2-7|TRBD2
TGTGCCAGCAGTTACTCGTGGGAGGGATGGGAAGGGCAGTACTTC
CASSYSWEGWEGQYF
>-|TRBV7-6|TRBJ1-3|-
TGTGCCAGCAGTTTACTTGGGGGAAACACCATATATTTT
CASSLLGGNTIYF
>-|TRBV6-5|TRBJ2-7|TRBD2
TGTGCCAGCAGTTACTCGGGAGGGCCTTCCTACGAGCAGTACTTC
CASSYSGGPSYEQYF
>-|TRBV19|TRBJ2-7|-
TGTGCCAGTAAGAGCAGATCCTCGCTCTACGAGCAGTACTTC
CASKSRSSLYEQYF
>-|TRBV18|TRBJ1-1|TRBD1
TGTGCCAGCTCACCACTCAAGGGTAGCCGGACAGGGGTGTCGGCTGAAGCTTTCTTT
CASSPLKGSRTGVSAEAFF
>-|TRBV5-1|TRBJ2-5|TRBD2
TGCGCCAGCAGCTTCGGGACTAGCGGGTATGAGACCCAGTACTTC
CASSFGTSGYETQYF
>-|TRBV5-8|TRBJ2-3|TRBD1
TGTGCCAGCAGCACCCCCGGGACAGGCACAGATACGCAGTATTTT
CASSTPGTGTDTQYF
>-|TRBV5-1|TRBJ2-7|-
TGCGCCAGCAGCTTGGTCGCGGGAATCTACGAGCAGTACTTC
CASSLVAGIYEQYF
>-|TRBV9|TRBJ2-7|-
TGTGCCAGCAGCGCCGATTCTTGGGCCTACGAGCAGTACTTC
CASSADSWAYEQYF
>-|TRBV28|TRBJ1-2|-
TGTGCCAGCAGTAACCGGAAAACCGGGGCCTTAAACTATGGCTACACCTTC
CASSNRKTGALNYGYTF
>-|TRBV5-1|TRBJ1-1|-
TGCGCCAGCAGCCCTACAGAAGCCCTGAACACTGAAGCTTTCTTT
CASSPTEALNTEAFF
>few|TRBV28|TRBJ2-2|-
TGTGCCAGCAGTTTGTGGCAGAACACCGGGGAGCTGTTTTTT
CASSLWQNTGELFF
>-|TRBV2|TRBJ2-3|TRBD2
TGTGCCAGCAGTGATTCGGGACTAGCTACAGATACGCAGTATTTT
CASSDSGLATDTQYF
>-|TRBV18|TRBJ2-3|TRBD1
TGTGCCAGCTCACCCGGGACAGGGAGACCAAATACGCAGTATTTT
CASSPGTGRPNTQYF
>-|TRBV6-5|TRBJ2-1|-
TGTGCCAGCAGTTACTTAGGAGGTGCTGAGCAGTTCTTC
CASSYLGGAEQFF
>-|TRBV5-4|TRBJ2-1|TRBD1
TGTGCCAGCAGCCAACAGGGGGTTTTTGGCAATGAGCAGTTCTTC
CASSQQGVFGNEQFF
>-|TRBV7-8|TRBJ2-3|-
TGTGCCAGCAGCCCCGGTCAACCCGGTACGCAGTATTTT
CASSPGQPGTQYF
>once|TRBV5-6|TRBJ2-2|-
TGTGCCAGCAGCTTTTCCCCCGGGGAGCTGTTTTTT
CASSFSPGELFF
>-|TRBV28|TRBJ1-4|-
TGTGCCAGCAGGGTCGGCGGAGTTAATGAAAAACTGTTTTTT
CASRVGGVNEKLFF
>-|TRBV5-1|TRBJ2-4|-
TGCGCCAGCAGCTTGGACAGGCTTCAAGCCAAAAACATTCAGTACTTC
CASSLDRLQAKNIQYF
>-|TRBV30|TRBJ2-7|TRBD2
TGTGCCTGGAGCCCTAGCGGGAGTTCCGAGCAGTACTTC
CAWSPSGSSEQYF
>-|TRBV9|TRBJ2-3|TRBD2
TGTGCCAGCAGCGTAGCAGGCGGGAGGGCCCAAGGGGGCACAGATACGCAGTATTTT
CASSVAGGRAQGGTDTQYF
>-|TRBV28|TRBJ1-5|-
TGTGCCAGCAGTGCACAGGGTCGGTACAATCAGCCCCAGCATTTT
CASSAQGRYNQPQHF
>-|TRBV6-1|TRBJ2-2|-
TGTGCCAGCAGCAATTTTGGTACCGGGGAGCTGTTTTTT
CASSNFGTGELFF
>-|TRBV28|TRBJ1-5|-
TGTGCCAGCAGCCCCCGGGGCTCGAGGGGCAATCAGCCCCAGCATTTT
CASSPRGSRGNQPQHF
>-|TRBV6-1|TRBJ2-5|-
TGTGCCAGCAGTGCTGGACTACCCATGGGGACCCAGTACTTC
CASSAGLPMGTQYF
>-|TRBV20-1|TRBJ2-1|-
TGCAGTGCCAGTAGCGGAAATGAGCAGTTCTTC
CSASSGNEQFF
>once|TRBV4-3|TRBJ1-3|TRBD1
TGCGCCAGCAGCCAAGTGGGCAGGGGGATTGGAAACACCATATATTTT
CASSQVGRGIGNTIYF
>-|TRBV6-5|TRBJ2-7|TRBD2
TGTGCCACCATTTCTAGCGGGAGATCCTACGAGCAGTACTTC
CATISSGRSYEQYF
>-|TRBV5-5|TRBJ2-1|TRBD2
TGTGCCAGCAGCTTCGGACTAGCGGGGTCCTGGGAGCAGTTCTTC
CASSFGLAGSWEQFF
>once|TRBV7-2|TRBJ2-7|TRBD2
TGTGCCAGCAGCTCCTCTAGCGGGAGACTCGGGCAGTACTTC
CASSSSSGRLGQYF
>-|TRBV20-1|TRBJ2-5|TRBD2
TGCAGTGCAGCGGGGGCTGAGACCCAGTACTTC
CSAAGAETQYF
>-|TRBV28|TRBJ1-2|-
TGTGCCAGCAGCCTGACAGGCGGCGGCTATGGCTACACCTTC
CASSLTGGGYGYTF
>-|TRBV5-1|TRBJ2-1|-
TGCGCCAGCAGCATCCTATTGGGGGTGGATGAGCAGTTCTTC
CASSILLGVDEQFF
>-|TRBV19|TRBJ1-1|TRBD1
TGTGCCAGTAGTCCCGGGACAGGGAAAATGAACACTGAAGCTTTCTTT
CASSPGTGKMNTEAFF
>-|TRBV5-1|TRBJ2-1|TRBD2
TGCGCCAGCAGCTCTAGCGGGGGCCAGGATAATGAGCAGTTCTTC
CASSSSGGQDNEQFF
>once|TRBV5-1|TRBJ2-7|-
TGCGCCAGCAGCTTGGTAGTGGCGGGATCGGAGCAGTACTTC
CASSLVVAGSEQYF
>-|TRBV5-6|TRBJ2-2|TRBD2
TGTGCCAGCAGCTTACGACTAGCGGGAGCTCCCGGGGAGCTGTTTTTT
CASSLRLAGAPGELFF
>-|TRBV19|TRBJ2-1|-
TGTGCCAGTAGTATCGATTGGGAATATGAGCAGTTCTTC
CASSIDWEYEQFF
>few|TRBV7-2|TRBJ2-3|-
TGTGCCAGCAGCTCCGGCCAGGCAGGAACGCAGTATTTT
CASSSGQAGTQYF
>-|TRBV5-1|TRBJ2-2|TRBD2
TGCGCCAGCAGCCAGCATGGGTGGCGGGGGGCGAACACCGGGGAGCTGTTTTTT
CASSQHGWRGANTGELFF
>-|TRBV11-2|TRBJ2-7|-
TGTGCCAGCAGCTTAAGGGACTTGGTACTTGGGCAGTACTTC
CASSLRDLVLGQYF
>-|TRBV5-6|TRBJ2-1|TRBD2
TGTGCCAGCAGCTTTGGATCTCCGGGAGGGCCTATCGAGGAGCAGTTCTTC
CASSFGSPGGPIEEQFF
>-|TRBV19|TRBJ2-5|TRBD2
TGTGCCAGTAGTATAGATCCTAGCGGAAGGGGGACCCAGTACTTC
CASSIDPSGRGTQYF
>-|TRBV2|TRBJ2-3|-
TGTGCCAGCAGTGAGAATATCAGTTTAGATACGCAGTATTTT
CASSENISLDTQYF